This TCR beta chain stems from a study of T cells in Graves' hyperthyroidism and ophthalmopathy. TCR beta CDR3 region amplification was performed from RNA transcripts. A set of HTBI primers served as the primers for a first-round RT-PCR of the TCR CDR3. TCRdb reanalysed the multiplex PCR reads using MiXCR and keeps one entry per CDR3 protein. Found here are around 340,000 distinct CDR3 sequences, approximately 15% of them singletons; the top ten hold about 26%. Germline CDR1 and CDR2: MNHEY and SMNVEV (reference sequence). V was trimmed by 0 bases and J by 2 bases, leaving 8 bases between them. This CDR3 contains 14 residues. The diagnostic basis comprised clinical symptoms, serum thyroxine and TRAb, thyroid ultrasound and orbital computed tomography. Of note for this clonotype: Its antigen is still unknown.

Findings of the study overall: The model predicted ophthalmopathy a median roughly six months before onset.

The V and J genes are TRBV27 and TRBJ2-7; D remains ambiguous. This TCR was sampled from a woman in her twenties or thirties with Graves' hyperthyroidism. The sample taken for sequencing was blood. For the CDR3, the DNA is TGTGCCAGCAGTTTATCGGCTAGAACCTACGAGCAGTACTTC. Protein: CASSLSARTYEQYF.